This T cell receptor (beta chain) was identified in a study of T cell repertoires in cytomegalovirus infection. The wider study: CMV infection and matching HLA type were both indicated by public TCR beta signatures.

The CDR3 spans 13 residues. Germline lookup yields CDR1 LGHNA and CDR2 YSLEER. The V gene lost 2 bases and the J gene lost 7 bases, with 11 bases spanning the gap. General study findings and limits: Summed public TCR beta family frequency identified CMV carriers bearing the relevant HLA. Clonotypes of TCR beta that were HLA-C-restricted and CMV-specific dominated the ex vivo response.

As concerns this clonotype: Its antigen is not identified.

A single record per CDR3 protein comes from TCRdb applying MiXCR to the reads. The data contain fewer than 200,000 distinct CDR3 sequences, approximately 14% of them singletons. This chain links TRBV4-3 with TRBJ1-2; D gene uncertain. The sample taken for sequencing was PBMCs. The receptor's source is a human donor in good health (CMV status not recorded). Some clones in this sample may be carry-over from other donors' samples. The CDR3 is CASSQIRGSGYTF. CDR3 DNA: TGCGCCAGCAGCCAAATCCGTGGAAGTGGCTACACCTTC.